Sequencing of this T cell receptor (beta chain) was carried out in a study of PD-1 blockade in classical Hodgkin lymphoma. Some clones are missing from TCRdb's copy, which holds only in-frame ones; the method was immunoSEQ multiplex PCR. The sample shows about 13,000 clones, around 85% of them seen only once. The germline CDR1 and CDR2 sequences are KGHSH and LQKENI. The V gene lost 2 bases and the J gene lost 0 bases, with 8 bases spanning the gap. This CDR3 has 15 residues. This clone was seen just once. Its antigen is not known. All patients experienced relapse after autologous stem cell transplantation, and brentuximab vedotin exposure was variable. Classifying best responses yielded complete response, partial response or progressive disease. Notes on the study in general: By C4D1 there was a significant rise in CD4+ TCR diversity but not in CD8+ TCR diversity.

V gene TRBV18 combines with J gene TRBJ1-5, with a weak D call TRBD1 (5 bases). This receptor was identified in a human donor with classical Hodgkin lymphoma. The specimen comprised peripheral blood mononuclear cells (PBMCs), sampled at baseline. CDR3 sequence (DNA): TGTGCCAGCTCACCAACCGACAGTAGCAATCAGCCCCAGCATTTT. Amino acid sequence: CASSPTDSSNQPQHF.